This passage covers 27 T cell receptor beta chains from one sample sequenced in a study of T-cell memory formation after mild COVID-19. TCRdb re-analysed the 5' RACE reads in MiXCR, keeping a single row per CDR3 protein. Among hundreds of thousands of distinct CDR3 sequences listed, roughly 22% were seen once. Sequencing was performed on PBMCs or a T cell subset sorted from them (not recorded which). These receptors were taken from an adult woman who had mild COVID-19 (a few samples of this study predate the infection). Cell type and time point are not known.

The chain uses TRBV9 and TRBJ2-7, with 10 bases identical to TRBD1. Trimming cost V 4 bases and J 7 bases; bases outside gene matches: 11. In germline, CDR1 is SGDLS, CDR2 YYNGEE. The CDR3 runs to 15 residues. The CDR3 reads CASSQAGQGGEEQYF. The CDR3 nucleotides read TGTGCCAGCAGCCAGGCAGGACAGGGGGGAGAGGAGCAGTACTTC.

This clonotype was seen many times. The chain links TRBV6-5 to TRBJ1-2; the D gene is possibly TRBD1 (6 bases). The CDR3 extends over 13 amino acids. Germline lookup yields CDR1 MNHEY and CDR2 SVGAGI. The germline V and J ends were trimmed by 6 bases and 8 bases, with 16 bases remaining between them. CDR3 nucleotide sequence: TGTGCCAGCAGGGAACAGGGTGCTGGCGGCTACACCTTC. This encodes CASREQGAGGYTF.

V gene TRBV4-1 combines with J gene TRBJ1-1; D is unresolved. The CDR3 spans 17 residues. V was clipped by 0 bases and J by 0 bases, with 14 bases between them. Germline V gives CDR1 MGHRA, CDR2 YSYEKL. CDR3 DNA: TGCGCCAGCAGCCAAGACCCGTTGGTCGTCATGAACACTGAAGCTTTCTTT. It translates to CASSQDPLVVMNTEAFF.

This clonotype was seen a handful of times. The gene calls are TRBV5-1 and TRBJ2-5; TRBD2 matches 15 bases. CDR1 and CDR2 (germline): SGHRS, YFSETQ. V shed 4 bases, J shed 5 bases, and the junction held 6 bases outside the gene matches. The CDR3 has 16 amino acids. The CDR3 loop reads CASSAGTSGGHETQYF. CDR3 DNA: TGCGCCAGCAGCGCCGGGACTAGCGGGGGGCACGAGACCCAGTACTTC.

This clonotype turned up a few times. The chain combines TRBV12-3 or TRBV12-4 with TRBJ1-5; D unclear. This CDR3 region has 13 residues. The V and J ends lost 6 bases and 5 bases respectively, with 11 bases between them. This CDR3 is CASSPGLDQPQHF. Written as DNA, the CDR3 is TGTGCCAGCAGCCCCGGCCTAGATCAGCCCCAGCATTTT.

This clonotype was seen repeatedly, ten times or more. In nucleotides, the CDR3 is TGCAGCGTCGCCCCGGAGGGTTCGGGGGGCTACACCTTC. Translation gives CSVAPEGSGGYTF. The chain employs TRBV29-1 and TRBJ1-2; D is unresolved. The CDR3 is 13 amino acids. The germline V and J ends were trimmed by 6 bases and 8 bases, with 19 bases remaining between them. Germline V CDR1 and CDR2: SQVTM, ANQGSEA. The full variable domain, rest sourced from reference TRBV29-1 and TRBJ1-2, is SAVISQKPSRDICQRGTSLTIQCQVDSQVTMMFWYRQQPGQSLTLIATANQGSEATYESGFVIDKFPISRPNLTFSTLTVSNMSPEDSSIYLCSVAPEGSGGYTFGSGTRLTVV.

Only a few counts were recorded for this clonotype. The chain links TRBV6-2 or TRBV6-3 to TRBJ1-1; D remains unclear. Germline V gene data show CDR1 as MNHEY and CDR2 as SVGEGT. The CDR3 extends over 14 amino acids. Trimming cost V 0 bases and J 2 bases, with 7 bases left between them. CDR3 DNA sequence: TGTGCCAGCAGTTACTCCGGGAGAAACACTGAAGCTTTCTTT. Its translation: CASSYSGRNTEAFF.

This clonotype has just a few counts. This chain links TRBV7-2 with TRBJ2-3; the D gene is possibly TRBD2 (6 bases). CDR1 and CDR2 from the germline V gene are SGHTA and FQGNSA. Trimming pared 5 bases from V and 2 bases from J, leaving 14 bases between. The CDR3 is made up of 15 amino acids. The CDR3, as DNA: TGTGCCAGCAGCCGTAGCGGCCTTCTCACAGATACGCAGTATTTT. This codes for CASSRSGLLTDTQYF.

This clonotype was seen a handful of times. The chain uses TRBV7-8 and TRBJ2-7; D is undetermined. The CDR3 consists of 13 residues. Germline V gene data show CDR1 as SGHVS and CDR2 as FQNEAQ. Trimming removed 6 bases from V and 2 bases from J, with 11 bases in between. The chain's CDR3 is CASSTGLTYEQYF. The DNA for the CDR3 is TGTGCCAGCAGTACCGGGCTCACCTACGAGCAGTACTTC.

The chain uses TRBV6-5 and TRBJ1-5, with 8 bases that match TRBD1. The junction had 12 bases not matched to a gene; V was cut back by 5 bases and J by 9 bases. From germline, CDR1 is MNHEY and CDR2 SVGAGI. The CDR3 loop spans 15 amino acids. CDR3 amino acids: CASSRTGTGERPQHF. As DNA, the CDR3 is TGTGCCAGCAGTCGAACCGGGACAGGAGAGAGGCCCCAGCATTTT.

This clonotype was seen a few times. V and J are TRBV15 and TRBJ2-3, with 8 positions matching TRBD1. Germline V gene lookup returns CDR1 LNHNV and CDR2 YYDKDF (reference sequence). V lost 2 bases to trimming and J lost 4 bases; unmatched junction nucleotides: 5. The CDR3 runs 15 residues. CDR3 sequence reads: CATSRRQGLADTQYF. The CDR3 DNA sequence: TGTGCCACCAGCAGACGACAGGGGCTGGCAGATACGCAGTATTTT.

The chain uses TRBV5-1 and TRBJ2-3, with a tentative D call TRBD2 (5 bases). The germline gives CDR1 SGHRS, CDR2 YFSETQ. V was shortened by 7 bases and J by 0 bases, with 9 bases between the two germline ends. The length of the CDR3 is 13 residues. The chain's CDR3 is CASRDPSTDTQYF. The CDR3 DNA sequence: TGCGCCAGCCGGGATCCGAGCACAGATACGCAGTATTTT.

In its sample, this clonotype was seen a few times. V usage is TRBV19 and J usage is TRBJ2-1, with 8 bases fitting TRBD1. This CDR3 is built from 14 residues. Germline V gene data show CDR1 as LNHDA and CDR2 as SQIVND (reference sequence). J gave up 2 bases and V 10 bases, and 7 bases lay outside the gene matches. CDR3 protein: CATAGQATYNEQFF. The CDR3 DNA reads TGTGCCACCGCGGGACAGGCGACCTACAATGAGCAGTTCTTC.

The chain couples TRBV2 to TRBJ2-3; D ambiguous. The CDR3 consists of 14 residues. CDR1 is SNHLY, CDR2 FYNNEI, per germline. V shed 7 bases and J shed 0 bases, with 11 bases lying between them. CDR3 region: CASKGPVSTDTQYF. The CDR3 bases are TGTGCCAGCAAGGGTCCCGTCAGCACAGATACGCAGTATTTT.

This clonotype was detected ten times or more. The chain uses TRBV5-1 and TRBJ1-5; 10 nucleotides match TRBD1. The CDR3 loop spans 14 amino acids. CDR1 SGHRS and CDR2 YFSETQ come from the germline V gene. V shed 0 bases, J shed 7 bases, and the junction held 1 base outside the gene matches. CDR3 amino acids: CASSLGTGGQPQHF. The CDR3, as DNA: TGCGCCAGCAGCTTGGGGACAGGGGGACAGCCCCAGCATTTT.

CDR3 sequence reads: CASSLPGTGYQPQHF. CDR3 sequence (DNA): TGTGCCAGCAGTTTACCCGGGACAGGATATCAGCCCCAGCATTTT. This chain joins TRBV12-3 or TRBV12-4 and TRBJ1-5, with 8 nucleotides matching TRBD1. The CDR3 spans 15 residues. With 2 bases clipped from V and 5 bases from J, the junction kept 5 bases outside the gene matches.

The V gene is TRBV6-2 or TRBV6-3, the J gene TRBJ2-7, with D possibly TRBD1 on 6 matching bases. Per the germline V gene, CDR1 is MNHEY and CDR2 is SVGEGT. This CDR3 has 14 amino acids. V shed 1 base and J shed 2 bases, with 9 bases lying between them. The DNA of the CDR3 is TGTGCCAGCAGTTACTTGGGACACCCCTACGAGCAGTACTTC. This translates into CASSYLGHPYEQYF.

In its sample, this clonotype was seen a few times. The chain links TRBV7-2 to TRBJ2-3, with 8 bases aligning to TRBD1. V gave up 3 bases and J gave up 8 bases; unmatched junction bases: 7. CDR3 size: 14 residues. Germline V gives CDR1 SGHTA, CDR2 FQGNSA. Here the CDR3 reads CASSLTGGQGTQYF. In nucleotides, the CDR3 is TGTGCCAGCAGCTTGACGGGCGGACAGGGTACGCAGTATTTT.

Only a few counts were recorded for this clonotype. The CDR3 nucleotides are TGTGCCAGCAGCCTGAACAGGGGCCACACCTTC. This gives the protein CASSLNRGHTF. The chain recombines TRBV7-9 with TRBJ1-2, with 7 bases matching TRBD1. The CDR3 is 11 residues long. Germline CDR1 and CDR2: SEHNR and FQNEAQ (reference sequence). V trimming: 5 bases; J trimming: 12 bases; junction bases outside the gene matches: 6.

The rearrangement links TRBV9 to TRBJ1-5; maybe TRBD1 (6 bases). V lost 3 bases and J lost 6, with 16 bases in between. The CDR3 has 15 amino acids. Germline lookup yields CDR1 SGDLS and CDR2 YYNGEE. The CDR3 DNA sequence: TGTGCCAGCAGCGAGGAGGGGGGGCTAGGTCAGCCCCAGCATTTT. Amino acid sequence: CASSEEGGLGQPQHF.

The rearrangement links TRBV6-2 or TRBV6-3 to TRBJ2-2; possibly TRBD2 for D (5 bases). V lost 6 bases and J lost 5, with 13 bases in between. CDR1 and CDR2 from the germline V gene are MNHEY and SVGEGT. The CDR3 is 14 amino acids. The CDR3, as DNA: TGTGCCAGCAGAAAAGGGAGTCGAACCGGGGAGCTGTTTTTT. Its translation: CASRKGSRTGELFF.

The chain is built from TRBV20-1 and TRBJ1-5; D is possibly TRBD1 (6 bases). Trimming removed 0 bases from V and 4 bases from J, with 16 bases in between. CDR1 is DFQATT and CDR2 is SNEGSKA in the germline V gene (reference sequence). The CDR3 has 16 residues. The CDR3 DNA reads TGCAGTGCTAGAGACTGGGGGGGACACCATAATCAGCCCCAGCATTTT. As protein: CSARDWGGHHNQPQHF.

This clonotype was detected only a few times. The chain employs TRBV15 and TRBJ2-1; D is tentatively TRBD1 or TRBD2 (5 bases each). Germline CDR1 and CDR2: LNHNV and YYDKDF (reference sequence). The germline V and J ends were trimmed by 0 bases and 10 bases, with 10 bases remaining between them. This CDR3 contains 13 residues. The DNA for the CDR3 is TGTGCCACCAGCAGAGATGTGGGGGAAGAGCAGTTCTTC. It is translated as CATSRDVGEEQFF.

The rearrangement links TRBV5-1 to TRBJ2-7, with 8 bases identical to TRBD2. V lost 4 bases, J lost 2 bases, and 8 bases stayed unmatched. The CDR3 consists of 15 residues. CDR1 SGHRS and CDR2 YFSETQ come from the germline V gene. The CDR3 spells CASSPKSGGPYEQYF. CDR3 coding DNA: TGCGCCAGCAGCCCCAAGAGCGGGGGACCCTACGAGCAGTACTTC. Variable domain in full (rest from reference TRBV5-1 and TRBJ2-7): KAGVTQTPRYLIKTRGQQVTLSCSPISGHRSVSWYQQTPGQGLQFLFEYFSETQRNKGNFPGRFSGRQFSNSRSEMNVSTLELGDSALYLCASSPKSGGPYEQYFGPGTRLTVT.

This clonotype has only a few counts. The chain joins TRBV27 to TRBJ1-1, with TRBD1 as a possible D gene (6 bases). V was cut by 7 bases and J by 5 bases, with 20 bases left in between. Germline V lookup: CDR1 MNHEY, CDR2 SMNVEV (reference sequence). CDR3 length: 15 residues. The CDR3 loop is CASTPQFRGTTEAFF. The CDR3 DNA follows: TGTGCCAGCACCCCCCAGTTCAGGGGAACAACTGAAGCTTTCTTT.

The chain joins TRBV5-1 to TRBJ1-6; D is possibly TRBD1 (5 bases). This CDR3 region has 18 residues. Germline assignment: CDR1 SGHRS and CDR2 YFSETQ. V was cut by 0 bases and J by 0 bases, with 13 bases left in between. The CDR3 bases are TGCGCCAGCAGCTTGGGCAGGGAGGGAAGCTCCTATAATTCACCCCTCCACTTT. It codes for CASSLGREGSSYNSPLHF.

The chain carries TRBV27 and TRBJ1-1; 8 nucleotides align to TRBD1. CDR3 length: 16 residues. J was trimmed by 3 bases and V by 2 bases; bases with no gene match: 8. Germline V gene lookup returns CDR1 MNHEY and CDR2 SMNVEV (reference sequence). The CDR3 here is CASSLSETGADTEAFF. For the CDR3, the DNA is TGTGCCAGCAGTTTAAGTGAGACAGGGGCGGACACTGAAGCTTTCTTT.